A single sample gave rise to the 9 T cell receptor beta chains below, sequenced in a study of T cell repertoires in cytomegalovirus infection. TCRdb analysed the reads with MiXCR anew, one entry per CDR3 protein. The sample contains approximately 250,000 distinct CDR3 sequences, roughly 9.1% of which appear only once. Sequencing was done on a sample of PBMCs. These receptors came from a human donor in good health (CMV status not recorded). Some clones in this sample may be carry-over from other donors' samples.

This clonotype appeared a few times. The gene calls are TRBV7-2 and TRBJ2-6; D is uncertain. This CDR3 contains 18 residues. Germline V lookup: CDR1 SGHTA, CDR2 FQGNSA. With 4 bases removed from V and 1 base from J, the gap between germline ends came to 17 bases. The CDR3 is CASSSTVPTRSGANVLTF. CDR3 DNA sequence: TGTGCCAGCAGCTCAACGGTCCCGACTCGATCTGGGGCCAACGTCCTGACTTTC.

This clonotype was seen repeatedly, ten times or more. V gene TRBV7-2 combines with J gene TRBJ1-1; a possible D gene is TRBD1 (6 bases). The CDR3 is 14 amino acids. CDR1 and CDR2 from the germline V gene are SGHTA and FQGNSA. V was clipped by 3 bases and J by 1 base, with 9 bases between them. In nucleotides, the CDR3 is TGTGCCAGCAGCTTCCAACAGGGGAACACTGAAGCTTTCTTT. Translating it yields CASSFQQGNTEAFF.

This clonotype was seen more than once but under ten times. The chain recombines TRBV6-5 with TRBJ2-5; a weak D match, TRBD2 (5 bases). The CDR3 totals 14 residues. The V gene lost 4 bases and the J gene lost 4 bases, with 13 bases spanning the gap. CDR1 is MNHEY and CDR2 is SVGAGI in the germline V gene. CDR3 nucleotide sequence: TGTGCCAGCAGTTTAAACCCTGGAGGAGAGACCCAGTACTTC. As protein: CASSLNPGGETQYF.

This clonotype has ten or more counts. CDR3 DNA sequence: TGTGCCAGCAGCTCCAGAGGGGATCAGCCCCAGCATTTT. Protein product: CASSSRGDQPQHF. The chain joins TRBV7-2 to TRBJ1-5; weak D call: TRBD1 (5 bases). Between the trimmed V and J ends, which lost 4 bases and 5 bases, there was a span of 9 bases. Germline values: CDR1 SGHTA, CDR2 FQGNSA. CDR3 length equals 13 residues.

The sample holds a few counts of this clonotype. CDR3 protein: CSVEARRDIPHGYTF. The CDR3 bases are TGCAGCGTTGAAGCCCGCCGGGACATTCCCCATGGCTACACCTTC. V usage is TRBV29-1 and J usage is TRBJ1-2; weak D call: TRBD1 (6 bases). The CDR3 sequence is 15 residues long. Per germline, CDR1 SQVTM and CDR2 ANQGSEA. V was pared by 1 base and J by 6 bases, with 18 bases between.

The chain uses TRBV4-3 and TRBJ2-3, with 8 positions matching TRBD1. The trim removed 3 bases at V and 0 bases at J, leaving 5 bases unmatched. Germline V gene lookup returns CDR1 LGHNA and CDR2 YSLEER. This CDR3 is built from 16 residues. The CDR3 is CASSQYRGASTDTQYF. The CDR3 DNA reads TGCGCCAGCAGCCAGTACAGGGGGGCGAGCACAGATACGCAGTATTTT.

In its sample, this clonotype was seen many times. CDR3 amino acids: CASSLGGSDTQYF. In nucleotides, the CDR3 is TGTGCCAGCAGCTTAGGGGGTTCAGATACGCAGTATTTT. The J gene is TRBJ2-3, the V gene TRBV7-2; D is uncertain. The CDR3 has 13 residues. The germline V gene encodes CDR1 SGHTA and CDR2 FQGNSA. V lost 1 base and J lost 4, with 6 bases in between.

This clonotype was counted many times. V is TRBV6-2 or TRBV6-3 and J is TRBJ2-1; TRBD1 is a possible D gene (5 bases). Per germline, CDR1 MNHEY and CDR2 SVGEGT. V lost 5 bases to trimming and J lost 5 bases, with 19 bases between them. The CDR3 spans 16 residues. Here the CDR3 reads CASSPGETVFDNEQFF. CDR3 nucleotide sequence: TGTGCCAGCAGTCCGGGTGAGACAGTCTTTGACAATGAGCAGTTCTTC.

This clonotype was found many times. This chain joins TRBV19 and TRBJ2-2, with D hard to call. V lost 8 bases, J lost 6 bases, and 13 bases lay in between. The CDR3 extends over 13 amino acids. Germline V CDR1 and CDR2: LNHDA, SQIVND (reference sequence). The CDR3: CASVMGVAGELFF. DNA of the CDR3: TGTGCCAGTGTAATGGGCGTGGCCGGGGAGCTGTTTTTT.